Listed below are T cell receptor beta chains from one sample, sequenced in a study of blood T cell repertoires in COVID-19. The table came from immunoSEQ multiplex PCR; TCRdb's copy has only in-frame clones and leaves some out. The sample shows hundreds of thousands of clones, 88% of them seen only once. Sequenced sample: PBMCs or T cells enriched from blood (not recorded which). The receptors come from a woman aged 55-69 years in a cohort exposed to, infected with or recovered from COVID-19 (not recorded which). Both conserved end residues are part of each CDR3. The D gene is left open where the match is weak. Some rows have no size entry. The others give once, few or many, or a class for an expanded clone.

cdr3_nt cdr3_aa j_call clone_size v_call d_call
TGTGCCAGCAGGCGGGAGGGCAGGACTAATTCACCCCTCCACTTT CASRREGRTNSPLHF TRBJ1-6 - TRBV27 -
TGTGCCAGCAGCCCTGGACTAGCGGGAGGCCGTGGCATTGAGCAGTTCTTC CASSPGLAGGRGIEQFF TRBJ2-1 - TRBV3-1/TRBV3-2 TRBD2
TGTGCCAGCAGCCCCTCTCCGACTAGTGGCTCCTACGAGCAGTACTTC CASSPSPTSGSYEQYF TRBJ2-7 - TRBV9 -
TGTGCCAGCAGCTTAGCGGGGGTAGCGGGAACCCAAGAGACCCAGTACTTC CASSLAGVAGTQETQYF TRBJ2-5 - TRBV7-9 TRBD2
TGCGCCAGCAGCTTGGAAGGCAGGGTGGCGGAGCCCCTCCACTTT CASSLEGRVAEPLHF TRBJ1-6 - TRBV5-1 -
TGTGCCACCAGCCGGGGGAGAGGGGAAAAACTGTTTTTT CATSRGRGEKLFF TRBJ1-4 - TRBV15 -
TGTGCCAGCAGCCAAGACTGGTCCAGTATTAATGAAAAACTGTTTTTT CASSQDWSSINEKLFF TRBJ1-4 few TRBV3-1/TRBV3-2 -
TGTGCCAGCAGCGGACTAGCGGAAGTCCATGAGCAGTTCTTC CASSGLAEVHEQFF TRBJ2-1 - TRBV11-2 TRBD2
TGCGCCAGCAGCTTGGCCTCTAATGAAAAACTGTTTTTT CASSLASNEKLFF TRBJ1-4 - TRBV5-1 -
TGTGCCAGCAGCTTTGATAGCGGATCAAGGCAGTTCTTC CASSFDSGSRQFF TRBJ2-1 - TRBV7-2 -
TGTGCCAGCAGTCGGAGCGGGAAAGGCTCCTACGAGCAGTACTTC CASSRSGKGSYEQYF TRBJ2-7 - TRBV6-2/TRBV6-3 TRBD2
TGTGCCAGCAGTTTAAGGCTCCGGGACAGGCTGAACACTGAAGCTTTCTTT CASSLRLRDRLNTEAFF TRBJ1-1 once TRBV28 TRBD1
TGTGCCAGCAGCTTAGGTACAGCTAGCAATCAGCCCCAGCATTTT CASSLGTASNQPQHF TRBJ1-5 few TRBV7-8 -
TGTGCCAGCAGTGAAGGGACTAGCGGGAGGTGGGTAGAAATCTCCTACAATGAGCAGTTCTTC CASSEGTSGRWVEISYNEQFF TRBJ2-1 - TRBV27 TRBD2
TGTGCCAGCAGGCAGGGGGCTGGTGGGACTGAAGCTTTCTTT CASRQGAGGTEAFF TRBJ1-1 - TRBV28 TRBD1
TGCGCCAGCAGCCCCCTATCTAGCGGGAGGCAGAGCACAGATACGCAGTATTTT CASSPLSSGRQSTDTQYF TRBJ2-3 once TRBV4-1 TRBD2
TGTGCCAGCAGCGTGATGCGGGGCAACGCTTTCTTT CASSVMRGNAFF TRBJ1-1 - TRBV16 -
TGCGCCAGCAGTCGCGGAGATAATGAAAAACTGTTTTTT CASSRGDNEKLFF TRBJ1-4 - TRBV10-1 -
TGTGCCAGCAGCTCGGGACAGCCTTTAGGCGAGCAGTACTTC CASSSGQPLGEQYF TRBJ2-7 - TRBV7-3 TRBD1
TGTGCCAGAAAAGTTAGTCTAGCGGGAGGGCGGGGGACAGATACGCAGTATTTT CARKVSLAGGRGTDTQYF TRBJ2-3 - TRBV5-3 TRBD2
TGTGCCAGCAGCTTAACCGGGACAGGCTCTGGGGCCAACGTCCTGACTTTC CASSLTGTGSGANVLTF TRBJ2-6 - TRBV7-3 TRBD1
TGTGCCACCAGCAGAGGGGCCGGGACAGGGGTAGATACGCAGTATTTT CATSRGAGTGVDTQYF TRBJ2-3 - TRBV15 TRBD1
TGCGCCAGCAAAAAGGACAGGGGAAGCACAGATACGCAGTATTTT CASKKDRGSTDTQYF TRBJ2-3 few TRBV5-1 TRBD1
TGTGCCAGCAGTCCCCGGACAGGGACGTCCTACGAGCAGTACTTC CASSPRTGTSYEQYF TRBJ2-7 - TRBV11-3 TRBD1
TGTGCCAGCAGTTTGGTACAATCCTACGAGCAGTACTTC CASSLVQSYEQYF TRBJ2-7 - TRBV28 -
TGCGCCAGCAGTGCTGGGACACAACTTAATTCACCCCTCCACTTT CASSAGTQLNSPLHF TRBJ1-6 - TRBV10-1 -
TGTGCCAGCAGTCATCCTACACGGGGGATCACTGAAGCTTTCTTT CASSHPTRGITEAFF TRBJ1-1 - TRBV7-9 -
TGTGCCATCAGTGAGTCGATTGGGCCGGGGAGCACTGAAGCTTTCTTT CAISESIGPGSTEAFF TRBJ1-1 - TRBV10-3 -
TGCGCCAGCAGCCTTTCCCCACCCGGACAGGGGGCAGAGACCCAGTACTTC CASSLSPPGQGAETQYF TRBJ2-5 - TRBV4-1 TRBD1
TGTGCCAGCATGCGAAGAAGCACAGATACGCAGTATTTT CASMRRSTDTQYF TRBJ2-3 - TRBV3-1/TRBV3-2 -
TGTGCCAGCAGCTCGGGACTAGCGCGAAATGAGCAGTTCTTC CASSSGLARNEQFF TRBJ2-1 few TRBV28 TRBD2
TGTGCCAGCGGTAGACAGGGAATGAACACTGAAGCTTTCTTT CASGRQGMNTEAFF TRBJ1-1 - TRBV2 TRBD1
TGCGCCAGCAGCATGGGGACTAGCGGGAGGGCCGTAAATGAGCAGTTCTTC CASSMGTSGRAVNEQFF TRBJ2-1 - TRBV5-1 TRBD2
TGTGCCTGGATTCGAGGCTACGAGCAGTACTTC CAWIRGYEQYF TRBJ2-7 - TRBV30 -
TGTGCCAGCAGTTTCAGGGGGCGCTCAGGACAGCCCCAGCATTTT CASSFRGRSGQPQHF TRBJ1-5 - TRBV28 TRBD1
TGCGCCAGCAGCTTGGATGGACGGGGTACGCAGTATTTT CASSLDGRGTQYF TRBJ2-3 - TRBV5-1 -
TGTGCCAGCAGCCAATCGGTTGAAGCGAGTGGGGGCTACACCTTC CASSQSVEASGGYTF TRBJ1-2 once TRBV3-1/TRBV3-2 -
TGTGCCAGTAGTATAGATGGGCCCGGGACTAGCGGCTTCTACGAGCAGTACTTC CASSIDGPGTSGFYEQYF TRBJ2-7 - TRBV19 TRBD2
TGCGCCAGCAGCCAAGGCAGGGGGACCCGCAAGGACGAAAAACTGTTTTTT CASSQGRGTRKDEKLFF TRBJ1-4 - TRBV4-1 TRBD1
TGCGCCAGCAGCTTCAGGTCCAGCACAGATACGCAGTATTTT CASSFRSSTDTQYF TRBJ2-3 - TRBV5-1 -
TGTGCCAGCACTTGGCGGAGGACCCCAGATACGCAGTATTTT CASTWRRTPDTQYF TRBJ2-3 - TRBV6-5 -
TGTGCCAGCTCACAACAGGGGGCGAACACCGGGGAGCTGTTTTTT CASSQQGANTGELFF TRBJ2-2 few TRBV18 TRBD1
TGTGCCAGCAGGCCTAGACTAGCGGGGTCCTACAATGAGCAGTTCTTC CASRPRLAGSYNEQFF TRBJ2-1 - TRBV7-8 TRBD2
TGTGCCAGCAGTTGGGACAGAGGTAATCAGCCCCAGCATTTT CASSWDRGNQPQHF TRBJ1-5 - TRBV6-5 TRBD1
TGTGCCAGCAGCCCCGAAACAGGGGTTCTTAGCAATCAGCCCCAGCATTTT CASSPETGVLSNQPQHF TRBJ1-5 - TRBV28 TRBD1
TGTGCCAGCTCACCTAGGGGCTCTGGGGCCAACGTCCTGACTTTC CASSPRGSGANVLTF TRBJ2-6 - TRBV18 -
TGTGCCTGCGTCCACAGGGGGCTTCGGGAAAAACTGTTTTTT CACVHRGLREKLFF TRBJ1-4 - TRBV30 TRBD1
TGTGCCAGCTCACCGGTGCAGGGAACTGAAGCTTTCTTT CASSPVQGTEAFF TRBJ1-1 - TRBV18 -
TGTGCCAGCAGGTTAATTAGCGGGGAGCCCCCCTACGAGCAGTACTTC CASRLISGEPPYEQYF TRBJ2-7 - TRBV28 TRBD2
TGCAGTGCTAGTCGCCAGGCGAACACTGAAGCTTTCTTT CSASRQANTEAFF TRBJ1-1 - TRBV20-1 -
TGTGCCAGCAGCTTAGCGGAAGGGCGGGATGGGAAGACCCAGTACTTC CASSLAEGRDGKTQYF TRBJ2-5 - TRBV7-8 -